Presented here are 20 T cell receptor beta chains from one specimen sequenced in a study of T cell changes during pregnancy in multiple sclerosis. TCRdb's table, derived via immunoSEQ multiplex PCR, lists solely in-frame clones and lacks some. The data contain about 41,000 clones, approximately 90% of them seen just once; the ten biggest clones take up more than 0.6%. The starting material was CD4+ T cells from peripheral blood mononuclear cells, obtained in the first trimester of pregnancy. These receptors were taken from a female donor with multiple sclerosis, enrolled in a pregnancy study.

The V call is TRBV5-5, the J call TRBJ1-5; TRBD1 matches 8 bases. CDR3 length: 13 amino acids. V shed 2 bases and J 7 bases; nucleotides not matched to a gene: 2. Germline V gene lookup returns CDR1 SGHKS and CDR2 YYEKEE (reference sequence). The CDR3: CASSLGQGQPQHF. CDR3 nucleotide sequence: TGTGCCAGCAGCTTAGGACAGGGCCAGCCCCAGCATTTT. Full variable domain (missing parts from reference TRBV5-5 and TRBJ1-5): DAGVTQSPTHLIKTRGQQVTLRCSPISGHKSVSWYQQVLGQGPQFIFQYYEKEERGRGNFPDRFSARQFPNYSSELNVNALLLGDSALYLCASSLGQGQPQHFGDGTRLSIL.

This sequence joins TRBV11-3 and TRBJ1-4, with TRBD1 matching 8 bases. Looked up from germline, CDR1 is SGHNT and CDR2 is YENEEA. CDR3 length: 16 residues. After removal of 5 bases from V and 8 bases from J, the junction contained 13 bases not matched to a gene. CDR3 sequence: CASSTYGQGGGEKLFF. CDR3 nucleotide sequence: TGTGCCAGCAGCACGTATGGACAGGGCGGAGGGGAAAAACTGTTTTTT.

The DNA of the CDR3 is TGTGCCACCAGCAGAGACTTTGGGCCGAACACTGAAGCTTTCTTT. This translates into CATSRDFGPNTEAFF. The chain links TRBV15 to TRBJ1-1, with D hard to call. V gave up 0 bases and J gave up 1 base, with 9 bases separating them. This CDR3 contains 15 residues. Germline loops: CDR1 LNHNV, CDR2 YYDKDF (reference sequence).

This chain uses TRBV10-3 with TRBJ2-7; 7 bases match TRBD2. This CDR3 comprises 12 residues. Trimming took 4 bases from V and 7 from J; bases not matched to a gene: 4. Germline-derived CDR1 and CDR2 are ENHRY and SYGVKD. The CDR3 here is CAISVGREEQYF. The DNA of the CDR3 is TGTGCCATCAGTGTAGGGAGGGAAGAGCAGTACTTC.

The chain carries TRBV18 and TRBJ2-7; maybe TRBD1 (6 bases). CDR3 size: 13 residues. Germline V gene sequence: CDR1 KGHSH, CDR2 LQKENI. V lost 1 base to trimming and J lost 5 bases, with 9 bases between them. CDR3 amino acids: CASSPRGQHEQYF. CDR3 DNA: TGTGCCAGCTCACCACGAGGACAGCACGAGCAGTACTTC.

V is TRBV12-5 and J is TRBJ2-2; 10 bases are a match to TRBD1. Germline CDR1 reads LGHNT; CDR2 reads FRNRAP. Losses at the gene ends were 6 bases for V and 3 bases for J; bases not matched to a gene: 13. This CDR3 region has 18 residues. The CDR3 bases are TGTGCTAGTGGCTTAGGGGGGCCGGGACAGGGGCACACCGGGGAGCTGTTTTTT. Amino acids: CASGLGGPGQGHTGELFF.

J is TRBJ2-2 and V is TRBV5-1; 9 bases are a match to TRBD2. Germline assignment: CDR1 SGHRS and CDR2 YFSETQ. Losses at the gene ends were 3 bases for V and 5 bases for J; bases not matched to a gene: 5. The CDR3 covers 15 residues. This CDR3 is CASSWTSDGTGELFF. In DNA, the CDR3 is TGCGCCAGCAGCTGGACTAGCGATGGGACCGGGGAGCTGTTTTTT.

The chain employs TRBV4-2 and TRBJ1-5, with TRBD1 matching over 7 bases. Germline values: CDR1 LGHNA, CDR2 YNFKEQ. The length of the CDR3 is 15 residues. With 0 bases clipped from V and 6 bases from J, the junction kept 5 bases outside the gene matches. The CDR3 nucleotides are TGTGCCAGCAGCCAAGAGGTGGAGGGGGCTCAGCCCCAGCATTTT. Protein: CASSQEVEGAQPQHF.

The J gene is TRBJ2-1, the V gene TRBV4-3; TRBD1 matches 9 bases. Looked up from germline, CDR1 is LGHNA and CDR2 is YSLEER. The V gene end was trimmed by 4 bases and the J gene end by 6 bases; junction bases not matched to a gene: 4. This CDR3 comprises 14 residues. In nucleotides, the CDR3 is TGCGCCAGCAGCCGGGGACAGGGATTCAATGAGCAGTTCTTC. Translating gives CASSRGQGFNEQFF.

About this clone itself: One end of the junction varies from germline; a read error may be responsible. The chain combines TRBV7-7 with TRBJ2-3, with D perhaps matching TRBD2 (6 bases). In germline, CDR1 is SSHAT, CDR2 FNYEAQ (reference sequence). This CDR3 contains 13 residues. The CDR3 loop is CASSLRRGDTQYF. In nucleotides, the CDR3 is TGTGCTAGCAGCTTGAGACGGGGGGATACGCAGTATTTT.

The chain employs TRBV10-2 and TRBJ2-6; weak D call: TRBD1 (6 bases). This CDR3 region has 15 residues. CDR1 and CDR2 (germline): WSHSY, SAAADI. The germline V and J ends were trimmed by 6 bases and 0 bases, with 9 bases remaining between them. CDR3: CASSQGGSGANVLTF. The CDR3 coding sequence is TGCGCCAGCAGCCAAGGGGGCTCTGGGGCCAACGTCCTGACTTTC.

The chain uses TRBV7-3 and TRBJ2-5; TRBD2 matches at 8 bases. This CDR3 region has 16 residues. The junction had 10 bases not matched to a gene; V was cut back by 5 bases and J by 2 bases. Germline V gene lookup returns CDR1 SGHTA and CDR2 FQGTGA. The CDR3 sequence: CASSPHGREAQETQYF. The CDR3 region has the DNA TGTGCCAGCAGCCCCCATGGGCGGGAGGCGCAAGAGACCCAGTACTTC.

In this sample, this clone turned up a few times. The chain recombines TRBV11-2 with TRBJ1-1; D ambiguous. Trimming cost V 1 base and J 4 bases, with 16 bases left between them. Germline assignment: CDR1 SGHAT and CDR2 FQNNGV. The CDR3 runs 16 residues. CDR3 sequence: CASSLGRGRDGTEAFF. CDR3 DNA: TGTGCCAGCAGCTTAGGTCGAGGGCGGGATGGCACTGAAGCTTTCTTT.

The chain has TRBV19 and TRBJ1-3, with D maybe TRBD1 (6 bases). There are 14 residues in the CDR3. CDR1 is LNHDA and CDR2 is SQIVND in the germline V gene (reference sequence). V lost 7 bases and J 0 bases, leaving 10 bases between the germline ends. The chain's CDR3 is CASNRDISGNTIYF. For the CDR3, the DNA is TGTGCCAGTAACAGGGACATCTCTGGAAACACCATATATTTT.

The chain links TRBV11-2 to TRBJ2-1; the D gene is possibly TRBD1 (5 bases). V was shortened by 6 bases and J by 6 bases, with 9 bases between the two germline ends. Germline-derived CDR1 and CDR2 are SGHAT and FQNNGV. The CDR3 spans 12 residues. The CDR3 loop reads CASSPQGNEQFF. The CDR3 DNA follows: TGTGCCAGCAGTCCGCAGGGCAATGAGCAGTTCTTC.

The CDR3: CASSGDSGRRTGELFF. CDR3 DNA sequence: TGTGCCAGCAGTGGGGATAGCGGGAGGCGGACCGGGGAGCTGTTTTTT. This chain connects TRBV25-1 to TRBJ2-2; 10 nucleotides agree with TRBD2. There are 16 residues in the CDR3. Per germline, CDR1 MGHDK and CDR2 SYGVNS. Trimming took 4 bases from V and 5 from J; bases not matched to a gene: 7.

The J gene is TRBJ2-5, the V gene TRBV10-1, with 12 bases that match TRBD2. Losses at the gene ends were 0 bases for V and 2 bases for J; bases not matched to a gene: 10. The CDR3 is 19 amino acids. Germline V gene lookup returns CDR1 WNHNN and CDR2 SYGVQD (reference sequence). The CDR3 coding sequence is TGCGCCAGCAGTGAGTCAGAGACTAGCGGGAGTATTTGGCAAGAGACCCAGTACTTC. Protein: CASSESETSGSIWQETQYF.

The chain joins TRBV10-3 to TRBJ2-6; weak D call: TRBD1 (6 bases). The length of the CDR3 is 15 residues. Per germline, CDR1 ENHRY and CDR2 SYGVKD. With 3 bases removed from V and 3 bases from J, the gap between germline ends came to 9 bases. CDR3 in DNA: TGTGCCATCAGTGACCCAGGGGTTGGGGCCAACGTCCTGACTTTC. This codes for CAISDPGVGANVLTF.

The CDR3 DNA reads as TGTGCCAGCAGCCCTGCTAGAGGTGAGCAGTTCTTC. Its protein is CASSPARGEQFF. This sequence joins TRBV5-4 and TRBJ2-1; D gene ambiguous. Trimming left V 4 bases short and J 9 bases short, with 11 bases between. In germline, CDR1 is SGHNT, CDR2 YYREEE (reference sequence). The CDR3 has 12 residues.

The CDR3 sequence is CASSYSSGANVLTF. The CDR3 bases are TGTGCCAGCAGTTATAGCTCTGGGGCCAACGTCCTGACTTTC. The chain has TRBV5-4 and TRBJ2-6; D gene ambiguous. The CDR3 has 14 residues. V was trimmed by 5 bases and J by 0 bases, leaving 6 bases between them. Per germline, CDR1 SGHNT and CDR2 YYREEE (reference sequence).